This T cell receptor beta chain comes out of a study of vaccination and CD4 T cells after COVID-19. As for the study in general: A vaccine, either BNT162b2 or mRNA-1273, was given to participants in two doses. From HCoV-229E, HCoV-OC43, HCoV-NL63 and SARS-CoV-2, overlapping spike peptides were used to stimulate the cells. The study drew post-COVID samples a median roughly 99 days after diagnosis (range 35 to 161).

This sample's time point: late sampling 161 to 241 days after vaccination in three convalescent patients. Regarding treatment: roughly 11-day PBMC culture with coronavirus spike peptide pools or control peptides (ViraFEST assay). About this clonotype itself: Its specificity is not known.

This CDR3 is 16 amino acids long. CDR1 and CDR2 (germline): MNHNS, SASEGT. Trimming removed 6 bases from V and 0 bases from J, with 15 bases in between. CD4+ T cells that had been cultured provided DNA sequenced with the Oncomine TCR Beta short-read assay. TCRdb ran MiXCR on the PCR reads and lists one entry per CDR3 protein. The data contain some 17,000 distinct CDR3 sequences, just over 50% of them singletons. This receptor was obtained from a human donor who had recovered from COVID-19. The rearrangement uses TRBV6-1 and TRBJ1-5; tentative D call: TRBD1 (6 bases). This specimen consisted of CD4+ T cells from blood, cultured in vitro, obtained about 7 months after SARS-CoV-2 vaccination. CDR3 amino acids: CASSQTQGDSNQPQHF. CDR3 bases: TGTGCCAGCAGCCAAACACAGGGAGATAGCAATCAGCCCCAGCATTTT.